This T cell receptor beta chain originates from a study of OX40 agonist ivuxolimab in advanced cancers. Germline values: CDR1 KGHSH, CDR2 LQKENI. The CDR3 loop spans 13 amino acids. Study findings and constraints: Low normalized T-cell clonal expansion was also seen in some nonresponders. There were, on average, more expanded clones in CD8+ T cells than in CD4+.

The assay was immunoSEQ multiplex PCR, and TCRdb's table has in-frame clones only and misses some. Seen here are under 85,000 clones, around 87% observed once, and the top ten hold under 3%. As for this clone: As yet, its antigen is unknown. One end of the junction is discordant with germline, which a read error may explain.

This receptor was obtained from an adult with an advanced solid tumor such as melanoma, head and neck, liver or kidney cancer. J is TRBJ2-3 and V is TRBV18; either TRBD1 or TRBD2 may supply D (5 bases each). Sequenced material: CD4+ or CD8+ T cells sorted from blood, taken in a trial of the OX40 agonist ivuxolimab. The CDR3 DNA reads TGTGCCAGCCCACCGAGGGACGCCGTAGCGCAGTATTTT. Translated: CASPPRDAVAQYF.